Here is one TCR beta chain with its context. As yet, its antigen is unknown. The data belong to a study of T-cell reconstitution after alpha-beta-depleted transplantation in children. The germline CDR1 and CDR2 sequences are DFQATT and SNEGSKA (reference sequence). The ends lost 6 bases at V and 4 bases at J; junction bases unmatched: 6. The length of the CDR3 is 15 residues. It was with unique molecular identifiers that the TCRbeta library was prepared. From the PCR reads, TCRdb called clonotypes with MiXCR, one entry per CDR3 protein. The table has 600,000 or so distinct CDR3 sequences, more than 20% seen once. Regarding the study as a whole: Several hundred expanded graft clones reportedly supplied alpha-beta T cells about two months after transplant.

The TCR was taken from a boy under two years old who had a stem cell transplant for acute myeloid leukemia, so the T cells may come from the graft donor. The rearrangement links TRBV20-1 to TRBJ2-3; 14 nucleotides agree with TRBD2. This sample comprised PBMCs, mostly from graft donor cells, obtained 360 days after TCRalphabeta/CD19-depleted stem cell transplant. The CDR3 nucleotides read TGCAGTGCGCCACAGACTAGCGGGGGGGCAGATACGCAGTATTTT. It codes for CSAPQTSGGADTQYF.